This T cell receptor beta chain was obtained from a study of OX40 agonist ivuxolimab in advanced cancers. V lost 3 bases and J 5 bases, leaving 11 bases between the germline ends. The CDR3 extends over 13 amino acids. Germline-derived CDR1 and CDR2 are SGHKS and YYEKEE (reference sequence). Sequencing was performed with immunoSEQ multiplex PCR; in TCRdb, only in-frame clones are kept and a portion is missing. Altogether about 51,000 clones are present, around 77% being singletons, with the ten largest covering around 2%. The chain joins TRBV5-5 to TRBJ1-1; no clear D. The TCR sequence derives from an adult with an advanced solid tumor such as melanoma, head and neck, liver or kidney cancer. The sequencing used CD4+ or CD8+ T cells sorted from blood, collected in a trial of the OX40 agonist ivuxolimab. Here the CDR3 DNA reads TGTGCCAGCAGCTCGGCCTCGGGAACTGAAGCTTTCTTT. Protein product: CASSSASGTEAFF.